This passage covers 20 T cell receptor beta chains from one sample sequenced in a study of blood T cells in healthy people across ages. PCR was performed a second time for roughly 7 to 12 cycles using a sample-barcoded 5' primer and a J-beta primer mix. TCRdb re-called the 5' RACE reads through MiXCR, storing one row per CDR3 protein. The sample consists of over 1,300,000 distinct CDR3 sequences, 59% of them appearing once. The sequencing sample was made of blood. All receptors come from a man aged 18-30 years in good health.

The chain uses TRBV5-1 and TRBJ2-3; D may be TRBD1 or TRBD2 (5 bases each). CDR3 length: 15 residues. V was cut by 4 bases and J by 3 bases, with 15 bases left in between. Germline CDR1 and CDR2: SGHRS and YFSETQ. The chain's CDR3 is CASSTRVVATDTQYF. The CDR3 region has the DNA TGCGCCAGCAGCACCAGGGTAGTAGCGACAGATACGCAGTATTTT.

The chain is built from TRBV20-1 and TRBJ1-2, with a possible D match to TRBD1 (5 bases). With 3 bases removed from V and 6 bases from J, the gap between germline ends came to 23 bases. Germline V gene sequence: CDR1 DFQATT, CDR2 SNEGSKA (reference sequence). The CDR3 contains 16 residues. CDR3 loop: CSASFPGQGRVDGYTF. In DNA form, the CDR3 reads TGCAGTGCTAGTTTTCCTGGGCAGGGACGAGTTGATGGCTACACCTTC.

The rearrangement links TRBV7-9 to TRBJ2-1; D uncertain. V was pared by 5 bases and J by 10 bases, with 15 bases between. CDR3 length equals 13 residues. Looked up from germline, CDR1 is SEHNR and CDR2 is FQNEAQ (reference sequence). The CDR3 region is CASSAKLFPEQFF. For the CDR3, the DNA is TGTGCCAGCAGCGCCAAACTATTCCCCGAGCAGTTCTTC. Full variable domain (rest looked up from reference TRBV7-9 and TRBJ2-1): DTGVSQNPRHKITKRGQNVTFRCDPISEHNRLYWYRQTLGQGPEFLTYFQNEAQLEKSRLLSDRFSAERPKGSFSTLEIQRTEQGDSAMYLCASSAKLFPEQFFGPGTRLTVL.

This clonotype was seen once. The CDR3 loop reads CASSQDLGRQFF. The CDR3 DNA follows: TGCGCCAGCAGCCAAGATTTGGGTAGGCAGTTCTTC. This chain joins TRBV4-1 and TRBJ2-1, with D hard to call. In germline, CDR1 is MGHRA, CDR2 YSYEKL. Trimming took 0 bases from V and 12 from J, leaving 9 bases between them. The length of the CDR3 is 12 residues.

Only a few counts were recorded for this clonotype. This sequence joins TRBV9 and TRBJ1-4, with D unresolved. The germline V and J ends were trimmed by 0 bases and 7 bases, with 10 bases remaining between them. There are 14 residues in the CDR3. CDR1 is SGDLS and CDR2 is YYNGEE in the germline V gene. The CDR3 sequence: CASSVESGSEKLFF. CDR3 nucleotides: TGTGCCAGCAGCGTAGAATCGGGCAGTGAAAAACTGTTTTTT.

This sequence joins TRBV20-1 and TRBJ1-6, with unresolved D. Germline V gene sequence: CDR1 DFQATT, CDR2 SNEGSKA (reference sequence). Deletions cut 6 bases from V and 7 bases from J, with 16 bases between. CDR3 size: 14 residues. The CDR3 coding sequence is TGCAGTGCATCCGCCGGGCAGACAAATTCACCCCTCCACTTT. It translates to CSASAGQTNSPLHF.

The V call is TRBV10-3, the J call TRBJ2-5, with TRBD2 as a possible D gene (6 bases). Germline V gene lookup returns CDR1 ENHRY and CDR2 SYGVKD. CDR3 size: 13 residues. Trimming shortened V by 2 bases and J by 4 bases, and 8 bases separated the two germline ends. Here the CDR3 DNA reads TGTGCCATCAGTGAGCGGGAGATAGAGACCCAGTACTTC. Translation: CAISEREIETQYF.

This chain connects TRBV6-2 or TRBV6-3 to TRBJ1-5, with TRBD1 identical over 10 bases. Trimming took 6 bases from V and 2 from J; bases not matched to a gene: 16. CDR3 size: 19 residues. CDR1 and CDR2 from the germline V gene are MNHEY and SVGEGT. The CDR3 DNA reads as TGTGCCAGCAGCTCTAAGCCGGGACAGGGGTTAGTTGGCAATCAGCCCCAGCATTTT. Its translation: CASSSKPGQGLVGNQPQHF.

The chain joins TRBV28 to TRBJ2-3; tentatively, D is TRBD2 (5 bases). The CDR3 runs to 14 residues. V lost 3 bases to trimming and J lost 5 bases, with 12 bases between them. The germline V gene encodes CDR1 MDHEN and CDR2 SYDVKM. The CDR3 DNA follows: TGTGCCAGCAGTTTCAGTGTAGCGAGAGATACGCAGTATTTT. Protein: CASSFSVARDTQYF.

This clonotype appeared a few times. This rearrangement joins TRBV4-1 to TRBJ2-1; a possible D gene is TRBD1 (5 bases). The CDR3 is made up of 14 amino acids. V was trimmed by 5 bases and J by 5 bases, leaving 13 bases between them. Germline V gene lookup returns CDR1 MGHRA and CDR2 YSYEKL. CDR3: CASSETGIDNEQFF. DNA for the CDR3: TGCGCCAGCAGCGAAACAGGTATAGACAATGAGCAGTTCTTC.

This chain uses TRBV6-2 or TRBV6-3 with TRBJ2-1; D is possibly TRBD2 (6 bases). This CDR3 region has 17 residues. The ends were cut back, 5 bases at V and 4 bases at J, with 21 bases in the middle. CDR1 is MNHEY, CDR2 SVGEGT, per germline. CDR3 residues: CASSPYLTDGGYNEQFF. The DNA of the CDR3 is TGTGCCAGCAGTCCATACTTGACAGACGGGGGATACAATGAGCAGTTCTTC.

This clonotype showed up just once. The gene calls are TRBV27 and TRBJ1-5; possible D gene TRBD1, 5 bases. The germline V gene encodes CDR1 MNHEY and CDR2 SMNVEV (reference sequence). CDR3 length equals 14 residues. V lost 6 bases and J 2 bases, leaving 11 bases between the germline ends. CDR3: CASRLGGGNQPQHF. The CDR3 nucleotides are TGTGCCAGCAGGCTCGGGGGTGGCAATCAGCCCCAGCATTTT.

This clonotype was picked up a small number of times. The chain is built from TRBV2 and TRBJ1-1; 12 nucleotides match TRBD1. This CDR3 is built from 18 residues. Trimming at V came to 7 bases and at J to 1 base, leaving 13 bases not matched to a gene. Germline V gene sequence: CDR1 SNHLY, CDR2 FYNNEI. CDR3 sequence reads: CASNDLPGTGGKNTEAFF. In DNA form, the CDR3 reads TGTGCCAGCAATGACTTGCCCGGGACAGGGGGCAAGAACACTGAAGCTTTCTTT.

This chain links TRBV11-1 with TRBJ2-3; 7 bases match TRBD2. This CDR3 contains 17 residues. In germline, CDR1 is SGHAT, CDR2 FQDESV (reference sequence). The V segment lost 2 bases and the J segment 5 bases; nucleotides outside the gene matches: 13. The CDR3 bases are TGTGCCAGCAGCTTATCGGCTAGCGGTTATGCATTAGATACGCAGTATTTT. It codes for CASSLSASGYALDTQYF. The full variable domain, with the rest looked up from reference TRBV11-1 and TRBJ2-3, is EAEVAQSPRYKITEKSQAVAFWCDPISGHATLYWYRQILGQGPELLVQFQDESVVDDSQLPKDRFSAERLKGVDSTLKIQPAELGDSAMYLCASSLSASGYALDTQYFGPGTRLTVL.

This clonotype was seen just once. The gene calls are TRBV7-9 and TRBJ1-1, with D unclear. V gave up 7 bases and J gave up 5 bases, with 14 bases separating them. The CDR3 covers 13 residues. Germline lookup yields CDR1 SEHNR and CDR2 FQNEAQ (reference sequence). The chain's CDR3 is CASTPSPGTEAFF. The CDR3, as DNA: TGTGCCAGCACCCCGTCCCCAGGTACTGAAGCTTTCTTT.

The chain links TRBV6-5 to TRBJ2-1, with 7 bases aligning to TRBD2. Germline loops: CDR1 MNHEY, CDR2 SVGAGI. The CDR3 length is 15 residues. With V trimmed by 4 bases and J by 3 bases, 6 bases remained unmatched. The CDR3 nucleotides read TGTGCCAGCAGTTCCCCCGGGACTAACTACAATGAGCAGTTCTTC. Its translation: CASSSPGTNYNEQFF.

J is TRBJ2-2 and V is TRBV27; TRBD1 matches at 12 bases. Germline V lookup: CDR1 MNHEY, CDR2 SMNVEV (reference sequence). J lost 3 bases, V lost 6 bases, and 8 bases had no gene match. The CDR3 sequence is 17 residues long. The CDR3 is CASRGTGGFLDTGELFF. The CDR3 region has the DNA TGTGCCAGCAGGGGGACAGGGGGCTTTTTGGACACCGGGGAGCTGTTTTTT.

The chain's CDR3 is CASSLLLWGETQYF. The CDR3 DNA sequence: TGCGCCAGCAGCTTACTCCTATGGGGAGAGACCCAGTACTTC. V gene TRBV5-1 combines with J gene TRBJ2-5; D remains ambiguous. Germline values: CDR1 SGHRS, CDR2 YFSETQ. CDR3 length: 14 residues. V was shortened by 2 bases and J by 4 bases, with 12 bases between the two germline ends.

This clonotype was seen a few times. This chain links TRBV7-9 with TRBJ2-3; TRBD2 might be the D (6 bases). Deletions cut 7 bases from V and 1 base from J, with 12 bases between. The CDR3 is 14 residues long. Germline V lookup: CDR1 SEHNR, CDR2 FQNEAQ (reference sequence). The CDR3 here is CASTSGLGTDTQYF. The CDR3 DNA reads as TGTGCCAGCACCTCGGGACTTGGCACAGATACGCAGTATTTT.

This clonotype was detected only once. The rearrangement uses TRBV29-1 and TRBJ1-2, with TRBD1 matching 8 bases. The CDR3 covers 14 residues. Germline V CDR1 and CDR2: SQVTM, ANQGSEA. Trimming at V came to 1 base and at J to 4 bases, leaving 5 bases not matched to a gene. The CDR3 DNA sequence: TGCAGCGTTGAAGTGCAGGGGGCGGGCTATGGCTACACCTTC. Translation: CSVEVQGAGYGYTF. Drawing the rest from reference TRBV29-1 and TRBJ1-2, the complete variable domain is SAVISQKPSRDICQRGTSLTIQCQVDSQVTMMFWYRQQPGQSLTLIATANQGSEATYESGFVIDKFPISRPNLTFSTLTVSNMSPEDSSIYLCSVEVQGAGYGYTFGSGTRLTVV.